The clone carrying this TCR beta chain was seen many times. Antigen: not known. Germline V gene data show CDR1 as SEHNR and CDR2 as FQNEAQ (reference sequence). The CDR3 covers 16 residues. The junction had 11 bases not matched to a gene; V was cut back by 5 bases and J by 5 bases. From the reads, TCRdb called clonotypes with MiXCR, one entry per CDR3 protein. The sample lists approximately 490,000 distinct CDR3 sequences; roughly 12% were seen once. The data stem from a study of T cell repertoires in cytomegalovirus infection. The study's findings and limits: Pooled public TCR beta family frequency picked out CMV carriers with the relevant HLA. HLA-C-restricted CMV clonotypes gave the most frequent clonotype in two of eight donors.

Sequenced material: PBMCs. The rearrangement links TRBV7-9 to TRBJ2-1; 8 positions agree with TRBD2. The receptor was isolated from a human donor in good health (CMV status not recorded). Some clones in this sample may be carry-over from other donors' samples. The CDR3 nucleotides read TGTGCCAGCAGCCCTAGCGGGTCAAATCCCCACAATGAGCAGTTCTTC. Translation gives CASSPSGSNPHNEQFF. The full variable domain, in which reference TRBV7-9 and TRBJ2-1 provide the parts outside the CDR3, is DTGVSQNPRHKITKRGQNVTFRCDPISEHNRLYWYRQTLGQGPEFLTYFQNEAQLEKSRLLSDRFSAERPKGSFSTLEIQRTEQGDSAMYLCASSPSGSNPHNEQFFGPGTRLTVL.